Each of the 10 T cell receptor beta chains below was sequenced from the same sample in a study of T cell responses to AZD1222 COVID-19 vaccine. This table comes from immunoSEQ multiplex PCR, and its TCRdb copy is limited to in-frame clones, with some not included. Of around 100,000 clones listed, approximately 90% were seen once; the top ten hold about 17%. Material: peripheral blood, obtained on day 0 of AZD1222 vaccination. The receptors were sampled from an adult in good health.

This rearrangement joins TRBV5-1 to TRBJ1-6, with D uncertain. Trimming took 3 bases from V and 4 from J, leaving 8 bases between them. Germline V gene lookup returns CDR1 SGHRS and CDR2 YFSETQ. The CDR3 totals 14 residues. DNA of the CDR3: TGCGCCAGCAGCTCGGACGGATATAATTCACCCCTCCACTTT. Its translation is CASSSDGYNSPLHF. The whole variable domain, remainder taken from reference TRBV5-1 and TRBJ1-6, is KAGVTQTPRYLIKTRGQQVTLSCSPISGHRSVSWYQQTPGQGLQFLFEYFSETQRNKGNFPGRFSGRQFSNSRSEMNVSTLELGDSALYLCASSSDGYNSPLHFGNGTRLTVT.

A single count supports this clone. The chain recombines TRBV19 with TRBJ1-1; D gene ambiguous. V was cut by 3 bases and J by 2 bases, with 7 bases left in between. The CDR3 loop spans 13 amino acids. The germline CDR1 and CDR2 sequences are LNHDA and SQIVND (reference sequence). The CDR3 nucleotides are TGTGCCAGTAGTATCAGCAGAAACACTGAAGCTTTCTTT. As protein: CASSISRNTEAFF. Filled out from reference TRBV19 and TRBJ1-1, the complete variable domain reads DGGITQSPKYLFRKEGQNVTLSCEQNLNHDAMYWYRQDPGQGLRLIYYSQIVNDFQKGDIAEGYSVSREKKESFPLTVTSAQKNPTAFYLCASSISRNTEAFFGQGTRLTVV.

The chain is built from TRBV3-1 (or the pseudogene TRBV3-2) and TRBJ2-3; D uncertain. Germline CDR1 LGHDT, CDR2 YNNKEL (reference sequence). There are 12 residues in the CDR3. Trimming took off 1 base at V and 6 bases at J, with 5 bases between the two ends. DNA for the CDR3: TGTGCCAGCAGCCAAGTCGAGGATACGCAGTATTTT. Amino acids: CASSQVEDTQYF.

This chain connects TRBV10-1 to TRBJ2-2; 10 bases match TRBD1. Germline V gene lookup returns CDR1 WNHNN and CDR2 SYGVQD (reference sequence). The V and J ends lost 9 bases and 6 bases, in that order; junction bases with no gene match: 13. This CDR3 contains 16 residues. Here the CDR3 reads CASILPGQGRPGELFF. The CDR3, as DNA: TGCGCCAGTATCCTGCCGGGACAGGGGAGGCCCGGGGAGCTGTTTTTT.

The chain recombines TRBV30 with TRBJ1-2; TRBD1 aligns across 9 bases. Losses at the gene ends were 5 bases for V and 6 bases for J; bases not matched to a gene: 4. Looked up from germline, CDR1 is GTSNPN and CDR2 is SVGIG (reference sequence). The CDR3 spans 12 residues. The CDR3 protein is CAWAGTGHGYTF. CDR3 DNA sequence: TGTGCCTGGGCCGGGACAGGGCATGGCTACACCTTC. Based on the CDR3 plus reference TRBV30 and TRBJ1-2, the full variable domain is SQTIHQWPATLVQPVGSPLSLECTVEGTSNPNLYWYRQAAGRGLQLLFYSVGIGQISSEVPQNLSASRPQDRQFILSSKKLLLSDSGFYLCAWAGTGHGYTFGSGTRLTVV.

The chain links TRBV9 to TRBJ2-2; D ambiguous. CDR3 size: 14 residues. Trimming shortened V by 5 bases and J by 6 bases, and 14 bases separated the two germline ends. Germline lookup yields CDR1 SGDLS and CDR2 YYNGEE. The CDR3: CASRSFGFSGELFF. For the CDR3, the DNA is TGTGCCAGCAGGTCTTTCGGGTTTTCCGGGGAGCTGTTTTTT.

The V call is TRBV5-5, the J call TRBJ1-2; D remains ambiguous. V was trimmed by 1 base and J by 14 bases, leaving 12 bases between them. Germline V gene sequence: CDR1 SGHKS, CDR2 YYEKEE (reference sequence). The CDR3 length is 11 residues. The CDR3 sequence: CASSLNSQLTF. The CDR3 DNA reads TGTGCCAGCAGCTTGAACAGTCAGTTAACCTTC.

The rearrangement links TRBV9 to TRBJ1-2; no firm D call. Looked up from germline, CDR1 is SGDLS and CDR2 is YYNGEE. The CDR3 is 14 amino acids. V was pared by 3 bases and J by 6 bases, with 15 bases between. DNA for the CDR3: TGTGCCAGCAGCGCCACACCGACCGTGAATGGCTACACCTTC. Its protein product is CASSATPTVNGYTF.

The V gene is TRBV2, the J gene TRBJ2-7; D ambiguous. The CDR3 sequence is 11 residues long. V shed 6 bases and J shed 3 bases, with 6 bases lying between them. Germline V gene data show CDR1 as SNHLY and CDR2 as FYNNEI. The CDR3 coding sequence is TGTGCCAGCAGGCCGGGCTACGAGCAGTACTTC. Translation: CASRPGYEQYF.

V and J are TRBV7-9 and TRBJ1-4, with a weak D call TRBD1 (6 bases). The length of the CDR3 is 14 residues. V dropped 8 bases and J dropped 6 bases, with 16 bases sitting between them. Germline V CDR1 and CDR2: SEHNR, FQNEAQ (reference sequence). This chain's CDR3 is CASGWGATDEKLFF. CDR3 nucleotide sequence: TGTGCCAGCGGTTGGGGGGCGACAGATGAAAAACTGTTTTTT.